This T cell receptor beta chain was sequenced in a study of T cell changes during pregnancy in multiple sclerosis. The CDR3 contains 15 residues. Germline V gene data show CDR1 as MRHNA and CDR2 as SNTAGT. V dropped 0 bases and J dropped 4 bases, with 11 bases sitting between them. Clones were sequenced by immunoSEQ multiplex PCR, and TCRdb holds only the in-frame ones, with some missing. The sample comprises 40,000 or so clones, about nine tenths of which are singletons, and less than 6.5% rests with the top ten. The sample in question was peripheral blood, obtained in the third trimester of pregnancy. The chain employs TRBV6-4 and TRBJ2-3; tentatively, D is TRBD1 (5 bases). This clonotype was sampled from a female donor in good health, enrolled as a control in a pregnancy study. In DNA, the CDR3 is TGTGCCAGCAGTGACTCGGCAGGGCGGTCAGATACGCAGTATTTT. Amino acids: CASSDSAGRSDTQYF.